This TCR beta chain is drawn from a study of tumor-infiltrating lymphocytes in primary liver carcinoma. The investigators made TCR beta cDNA from 400 to 500 ng total RNA, using a constant-region primer. Nested multiplex PCR, run for three rounds with slightly modified ARM-PCR, yielded TCR beta libraries. A C-beta reverse primer and TRBV1-TRBV30 forward primers served in each of the first two PCR rounds, at ten to eleven cycles apiece. One entry per CDR3 protein results from TCRdb running MiXCR on the multiplex PCR reads. The table lists around 210,000 distinct CDR3 sequences, about 65% of them singletons. V was pared by 6 bases and J by 0 bases, with 12 bases between. Germline lookup yields CDR1 MNHNS and CDR2 SASEGT. This CDR3 spans 14 amino acids. In regard to this clonotype: A much larger clone sits a single nucleotide away, making a read error possible.

Germline DNA was also extracted, with blood RNA taken from unsorted whole blood. V is TRBV6-1 and J is TRBJ2-7; tentatively, D is TRBD2 (5 bases). The sequencing input was peripheral blood. This TCR was sampled from a woman between 55 and 75 years old with primary liver carcinoma and hepatitis B virus infection. CDR3 sequence reads: CASRGVGVSYEQYF. The CDR3, as DNA: TGTGCCAGCAGGGGAGTCGGGGTCTCCTACGAGCAGTACTTC.